This TCR beta chain was documented in a study of shared clonotypes between healthy human individuals. The CDR3 totals 11 residues. V was shortened by 8 bases and J by 10 bases, with 15 bases between the two germline ends. Germline assignment: CDR1 SQVTM and CDR2 ANQGSEA. Measured with immunoSEQ multiplex PCR; TCRdb has only the in-frame clones, and not every one. Here the sample spans around 500,000 clones, around 78% being singletons. The sample consisted of PBMCs. The chain employs TRBV29-1 and TRBJ2-1, with TRBD2 as a possible D gene (6 bases). The clonotype originates from a woman between 40 and 55 years old in good health. Some clones in this sample may be carry-over from other donors' samples. For the CDR3, the DNA is TGCAGCTCTCGTAGCGGTGGAGAGCAGTTCTTC. As protein: CSSRSGGEQFF.